This T cell receptor (beta chain) came from a study of blood T cell repertoires in COVID-19. Study-wide background: PBMCs, B-cell-depleted T cells, or T cells were the source of the cDNA or gDNA that made up the material.

The V gene lost 4 bases and the J gene lost 6 bases, with 19 bases spanning the gap. In germline, CDR1 is SGHVS, CDR2 FNYEAQ. The CDR3 length is 16 residues. It was during active infection that Seattle patients were enrolled and then longitudinally followed. Authors' analysis steps: Scientists estimated how many nucleated cells there were by amplifying reference gene primers. This table comes from immunoSEQ multiplex PCR, and its TCRdb copy is limited to in-frame clones, with some not included. The V and J calls and clone size are taken from that table; D and trimming were inferred from the DNA. The profile shows about 430,000 clones, around 90% of them singletons.

The receptor comes from a man between 18 and 35 years old with COVID-19, enrolled during active disease. Sequencing input: peripheral blood. The chain recombines TRBV7-6 with TRBJ2-1; TRBD2 might be the D (5 bases). CDR3 nucleotide sequence: TGTGCCAGCAGCTCGGGGATGGGTAGCGTTGGCAATGAGCAGTTCTTC. Amino acids: CASSSGMGSVGNEQFF.